The next 3 T cell receptor beta chains were all read from a single sample in a study of T cells after posttransplantation cyclophosphamide. Cyclophosphamide on days +3 and +4 followed busulfan-fludarabine conditioning and a marrow graft. Sequencing was performed with immunoSEQ multiplex PCR; in TCRdb, only in-frame clones are kept and a portion is missing. The sample lists hundreds of clones, none appearing once, the ten largest making up 20% to 25%. The source material was PBMCs, sampled after allogeneic stem cell transplant with posttransplant cyclophosphamide. Every receptor here comes from a male patient aged 25 to 39 who received an allogeneic stem cell transplant from a related donor, was CMV-positive, and had no GVHD. Some T cells may arise from the graft donor.

The sample holds many counts of this clone. The chain couples TRBV30 to TRBJ1-5; D is unresolved. The CDR3 covers 14 residues. The V and J ends lost 3 bases and 4 bases respectively, with 13 bases between them. The germline V gene encodes CDR1 GTSNPN and CDR2 SVGIG (reference sequence). CDR3 sequence (DNA): TGTGCCTGGAGAAAATCGGGCGGGAATCAGCCCCAGCATTTT. Its translation is CAWRKSGGNQPQHF.

This clone was found many times. The chain employs TRBV9 and TRBJ2-7; TRBD1 agrees at 9 bases. The CDR3 is 15 amino acids. Germline CDR1 is SGDLS and CDR2 is YYNGEE. Unmatched junction bases numbered 8, after V lost 0 bases and J lost 7 bases. The CDR3 sequence is CASSVDGQGRREQYF. The DNA of the CDR3 is TGTGCCAGCAGCGTAGATGGACAGGGGCGTCGTGAGCAGTACTTC. The variable domain in full, with the rest retrieved from reference TRBV9 and TRBJ2-7, is DSGVTQTPKHLITATGQRVTLRCSPRSGDLSVYWYQQSLDQGLQFLIQYYNGEERAKGNILERFSAQQFPDLHSELNLSSLELGDSALYFCASSVDGQGRREQYFGPGTRLTVT.

This clone counts as medium-sized. This chain connects TRBV12-3 or TRBV12-4 to TRBJ1-2, with a possible D match to TRBD1 (5 bases). Trimming took 1 base from V and 3 from J, leaving 6 bases between them. This CDR3 is 13 amino acids long. Here the CDR3 reads CASSLGQHYGYTF. CDR3 in DNA: TGTGCCAGCAGTTTAGGACAGCACTATGGCTACACCTTC.